These 18 T cell receptor beta chains were sequenced from one sample in a study of blood T cell repertoires in COVID-19. Sequencing used immunoSEQ multiplex PCR; TCRdb keeps in-frame clones, though not all of them. The sample consists of 110,000 to 150,000 clones, 88% of them appearing once. What was sequenced was peripheral blood. The receptors derive from a man between 65 and 79 years old with acute or convalescent COVID-19.

The chain carries TRBV5-5 and TRBJ2-7, with TRBD1 matching 9 bases. Per the germline V gene, CDR1 is SGHKS and CDR2 is YYEKEE (reference sequence). J gave up 7 bases and V 4 bases, and 9 bases lay outside the gene matches. The CDR3 is 14 residues long. The CDR3 nucleotides are TGTGCCAGCAGCCGTCCGGGACAGGGTCAAGAGCAGTACTTC. It specifies CASSRPGQGQEQYF.

The chain joins TRBV7-2 to TRBJ2-1, with 9 positions matching TRBD2. This CDR3 is 16 amino acids long. Looked up from germline, CDR1 is SGHTA and CDR2 is FQGNSA. Germline trimming cut 1 base from V and 10 bases from J; bases unmatched to any gene: 11. CDR3 sequence reads: CASSLDATSGGREQFF. CDR3 sequence (DNA): TGTGCCAGCAGCTTAGACGCGACTAGCGGTGGTCGGGAGCAGTTCTTC.

The gene calls are TRBV2 and TRBJ1-6, with D perhaps matching TRBD1 (6 bases). This CDR3 is built from 19 residues. V lost 0 bases, J lost 0 bases, and 15 bases lay in between. Germline V gene sequence: CDR1 SNHLY, CDR2 FYNNEI. CDR3 DNA: TGTGCCAGCAGTGAAGCGGGGCGGGGGGCTATCTCCTATAATTCACCCCTCCACTTT. Translating it yields CASSEAGRGAISYNSPLHF.

The table lists this clone with a count of one. The V and J genes are TRBV7-8 and TRBJ2-5, with 7 positions matching TRBD2. The CDR3 runs 13 residues. The junction had 9 bases not matched to a gene; V was cut back by 11 bases and J by 3 bases. Germline V gives CDR1 SGHVS, CDR2 FQNEAQ. The CDR3 sequence is CASTGGMEETQYF. The CDR3 nucleotides are TGTGCCTCCACCGGGGGGATGGAAGAGACCCAGTACTTC.

This clone occurred once. The genes are TRBV18 and TRBJ2-5; TRBD2 is a possible D gene (5 bases). Trimming removed 4 bases from V and 1 base from J, with 7 bases in between. Germline V CDR1 and CDR2: KGHSH, LQKENI. The CDR3 extends over 13 amino acids. For the CDR3, the DNA is TGTGCCAGCTCACAGGGAGTCCAAGAGACCCAGTACTTC. It yields the protein CASSQGVQETQYF.

The genes are TRBV7-9 and TRBJ1-1; the D gene is possibly TRBD1 (5 bases). CDR3 size: 14 residues. Germline V CDR1 and CDR2: SEHNR, FQNEAQ (reference sequence). Trimming removed 4 bases at V and 1 base at J, with 10 bases between. CDR3 nucleotides: TGTGCCAGCAGCTCCGGGGGTTGGAACACTGAAGCTTTCTTT. Its translation: CASSSGGWNTEAFF.

The chain recombines TRBV4-1 with TRBJ2-3; TRBD2 matches at 7 bases. The germline V gene encodes CDR1 MGHRA and CDR2 YSYEKL. Trimming removed 8 bases from V and 11 bases from J; junction bases left unmatched: 4. CDR3 length: 10 amino acids. CDR3 loop: CASGRGGQYF. CDR3 DNA sequence: TGCGCCAGCGGTCGCGGGGGGCAGTATTTT.

This clone is a singleton in its sample. This sequence joins TRBV30 and TRBJ2-2; no clear D gene. Germline assignment: CDR1 GTSNPN and CDR2 SVGIG (reference sequence). The CDR3 contains 13 residues. V was trimmed by 3 bases and J by 4 bases, leaving 9 bases between them. DNA for the CDR3: TGTGCCTGGAGGAACTATGCCACCGGGGAGCTGTTTTTT. This encodes CAWRNYATGELFF.

The chain combines TRBV29-1 with TRBJ1-1, with 7 bases aligning to TRBD1. V trimming: 5 bases; J trimming: 3 bases; junction bases outside the gene matches: 9. CDR3 length: 14 amino acids. Germline CDR1 is SQVTM and CDR2 is ANQGSEA. The CDR3 DNA reads as TGCAGCGTTAGTGTGAGGGGGCGGGACACTGAAGCTTTCTTT. It translates to CSVSVRGRDTEAFF.

The chain is built from TRBV27 and TRBJ2-7; D remains ambiguous. Deletions cut 4 bases from V and 2 bases from J, with 15 bases between. CDR1 is MNHEY, CDR2 SMNVEV, per germline (reference sequence). The CDR3 totals 15 residues. The CDR3 is CASSSIRVLPYEQYF. The DNA of the CDR3 is TGTGCCAGCAGTTCGATCCGGGTACTACCCTACGAGCAGTACTTC.

The chain combines TRBV5-4 with TRBJ2-5; maybe TRBD2 (5 bases). Germline values: CDR1 SGHNT, CDR2 YYREEE (reference sequence). V was cut by 1 base and J by 4 bases, with 14 bases left in between. This CDR3 region has 15 residues. The CDR3 is CASSLYEGIGETQYF. In DNA, the CDR3 is TGTGCCAGCAGCTTGTACGAGGGAATTGGAGAGACCCAGTACTTC.

This rearrangement joins TRBV12-3 or TRBV12-4 to TRBJ2-2; no firm D call. The CDR3 is 12 residues long. The ends were cut back, 6 bases at V and 7 bases at J, with 9 bases in the middle. The DNA of the CDR3 is TGTGCCAGCAGCCTGTATTACGGGGAGCTGTTTTTT. Its translation is CASSLYYGELFF.

The chain has TRBV10-3 and TRBJ1-3, with D possibly matching TRBD1 (5 bases). The CDR3 has 11 residues. CDR1 is ENHRY, CDR2 SYGVKD, per germline. V lost 7 bases and J lost 8, with 9 bases in between. The CDR3 nucleotides are TGTGCCATCAAAGGGGTGGACACCATATATTTT. Translating it yields CAIKGVDTIYF.

The chain combines TRBV6-6 with TRBJ1-2, with D uncertain. V was shortened by 8 bases and J by 4 bases, with 23 bases between the two germline ends. The CDR3 extends over 16 amino acids. The germline gives CDR1 MNHNY, CDR2 SVGAGI (reference sequence). The CDR3 DNA reads as TGTGCCAGCCGGGAATTAATGCGTACAGCCCCCTATGGCTACACCTTC. Translating it yields CASRELMRTAPYGYTF.

V gene TRBV6-5 combines with J gene TRBJ2-7, with 7 bases fitting TRBD1. Germline CDR1 MNHEY, CDR2 SVGAGI. After removal of 6 bases from V and 5 bases from J, the junction contained 7 bases not matched to a gene. CDR3 size: 13 residues. This CDR3 reads CASSRQGPNEQYF. CDR3 nucleotides: TGTGCCAGCAGCCGACAGGGACCCAACGAGCAGTACTTC.

This clone was detected once. This chain uses TRBV4-2 with TRBJ2-7; D unclear. The CDR3 length is 13 residues. Trimming took 0 bases from V and 6 from J, leaving 9 bases between them. CDR1 and CDR2 from the germline V gene are LGHNA and YNFKEQ. The CDR3: CASSQDVRAEQYF. DNA of the CDR3: TGTGCCAGCAGCCAAGATGTTCGAGCCGAGCAGTACTTC.

The V and J genes are TRBV6-6 and TRBJ1-4; 7 bases map to TRBD1. The V gene end was trimmed by 4 bases and the J gene end by 6 bases; junction bases not matched to a gene: 8. This CDR3 is 15 amino acids long. Per the germline V gene, CDR1 is MNHNY and CDR2 is SVGAGI (reference sequence). The CDR3 DNA reads as TGTGCCAGCAGTTGGCGGGAGGGGGCAGATGAAAAACTGTTTTTT. Translating gives CASSWREGADEKLFF.

The V gene is TRBV5-1, the J gene TRBJ2-7; possibly TRBD2 for D (5 bases). Per germline, CDR1 SGHRS and CDR2 YFSETQ. The CDR3 runs to 13 residues. Trimming shortened V by 4 bases and J by 5 bases, and 13 bases separated the two germline ends. Written as DNA, the CDR3 is TGCGCCAGCAGCATACTGGACGGGAACGAGCAGTACTTC. Protein sequence: CASSILDGNEQYF.